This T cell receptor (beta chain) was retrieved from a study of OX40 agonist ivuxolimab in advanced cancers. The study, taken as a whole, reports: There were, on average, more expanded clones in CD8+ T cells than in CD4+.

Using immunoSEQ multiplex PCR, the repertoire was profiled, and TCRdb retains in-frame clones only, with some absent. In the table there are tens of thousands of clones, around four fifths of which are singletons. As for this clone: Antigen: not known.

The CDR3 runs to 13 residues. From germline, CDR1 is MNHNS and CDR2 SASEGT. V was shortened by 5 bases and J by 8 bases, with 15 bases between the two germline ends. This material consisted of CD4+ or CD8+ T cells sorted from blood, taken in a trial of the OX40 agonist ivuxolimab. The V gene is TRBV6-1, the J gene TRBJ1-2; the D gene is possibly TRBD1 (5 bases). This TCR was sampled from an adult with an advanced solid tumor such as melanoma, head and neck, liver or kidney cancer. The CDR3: CASSRQFDGGYTF. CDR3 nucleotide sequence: TGTGCCAGCAGTAGACAGTTTGATGGGGGCTACACCTTC.